Below, 29 T cell receptor beta chains from the same sample are listed, as sequenced in a study of T cell changes during pregnancy in multiple sclerosis. Clones were sequenced by immunoSEQ multiplex PCR, and TCRdb holds only the in-frame ones, with some missing. The sample has around 110,000 clones, approximately 90% seen once. The sample in question was peripheral blood, obtained after pregnancy. All receptors derive from a female donor with multiple sclerosis, enrolled in a pregnancy study.

This clone was recorded only once. The V gene is TRBV19, the J gene TRBJ1-2; D is perhaps TRBD1 (5 bases). V was cut by 8 bases and J by 7 bases, with 20 bases left in between. CDR3 length equals 14 residues. CDR1 and CDR2 (germline): LNHDA, SQIVND (reference sequence). The CDR3 sequence: CASHTGGSPSGYTF. The CDR3 DNA is TGTGCCAGTCATACGGGGGGTTCTCCAAGTGGCTACACCTTC.

The chain uses TRBV27 and TRBJ2-7; unclear D gene. The CDR3 has 13 amino acids. V lost 3 bases and J lost 4, with 10 bases in between. CDR1 is MNHEY, CDR2 SMNVEV, per germline (reference sequence). CDR3: CASSFSRLYEQYF. The CDR3 bases are TGTGCCAGCAGTTTTTCCCGGTTATACGAGCAGTACTTC.

This clone has just a few counts. This sequence joins TRBV7-9 and TRBJ2-1; a possible D gene is TRBD2 (6 bases). The V gene's germline CDR1 is SEHNR and CDR2 FQNEAQ (reference sequence). The V end was cut by 5 bases, the J end by 5 bases, with 19 bases between. The CDR3 length is 16 residues. CDR3 nucleotide sequence: TGTGCCAGCAGCCCCAAGGTAGCGGTCCTCCACAATGAGCAGTTCTTC. It yields the protein CASSPKVAVLHNEQFF. The full variable domain, its missing parts supplied by reference TRBV7-9 and TRBJ2-1, is DTGVSQNPRHKITKRGQNVTFRCDPISEHNRLYWYRQTLGQGPEFLTYFQNEAQLEKSRLLSDRFSAERPKGSFSTLEIQRTEQGDSAMYLCASSPKVAVLHNEQFFGPGTRLTVL.

The chain recombines TRBV28 with TRBJ1-1, with 7 bases identical to TRBD1. The CDR3 sequence is 14 residues long. Per the germline V gene, CDR1 is MDHEN and CDR2 is SYDVKM. V trimming: 7 bases; J trimming: 6 bases; junction bases outside the gene matches: 11. CDR3 amino acids: CASTRGGATAEAFF. Written as DNA, the CDR3 is TGTGCCAGCACTAGAGGGGGCGCAACAGCTGAAGCTTTCTTT.

CDR3 amino acids: CASRLQGTGELFF. The CDR3, as DNA: TGTGCCAGCAGGTTACAGGGTACCGGGGAGCTGTTTTTT. The chain is built from TRBV5-8 and TRBJ2-2; TRBD1 is a possible D gene (6 bases). Deletions cut 5 bases from V and 5 bases from J, with 10 bases between. This CDR3 is 13 amino acids long. The germline gives CDR1 SGHTS, CDR2 YDEGEE.

The chain has TRBV10-2 and TRBJ2-7; 7 bases line up with TRBD1. The V gene end was trimmed by 5 bases and the J gene end by 0 bases; junction bases not matched to a gene: 7. This CDR3 contains 15 residues. Germline CDR1 and CDR2: WSHSY and SAAADI. CDR3 amino acids: CASSRGQMSSYEQYF. The CDR3 nucleotides are TGCGCCAGCAGTAGGGGACAGATGAGCTCCTACGAGCAGTACTTC.

Notes on this clone: This CDR3 is also generated by other DNA sequences in the sample. This rearrangement joins TRBV18 to TRBJ2-3; 8 bases are shared with TRBD2. CDR1 KGHSH and CDR2 LQKENI come from the germline V gene. CDR3 length: 14 residues. After removal of 6 bases from V and 1 base from J, the junction contained 3 bases not matched to a gene. CDR3 residues: CASSPGGGTDTQYF. As DNA, the CDR3 is TGTGCCAGCTCCCCGGGGGGGGGCACAGATACGCAGTATTTT.

The chain employs TRBV7-9 and TRBJ2-2, with TRBD2 matching 9 bases. The CDR3 spans 15 residues. Germline values: CDR1 SEHNR, CDR2 FQNEAQ (reference sequence). After removal of 5 bases from V and 4 bases from J, the junction contained 5 bases not matched to a gene. Here the CDR3 reads CASSDSGSGTGELFF. For the CDR3, the DNA is TGTGCCAGCAGCGATAGCGGGAGCGGCACCGGGGAGCTGTTTTTT.

The chain combines TRBV19 with TRBJ1-5; weak D call: TRBD1 (6 bases). With 3 bases removed from V and 7 bases from J, the gap between germline ends came to 10 bases. Per germline, CDR1 LNHDA and CDR2 SQIVND (reference sequence). The CDR3 length is 13 residues. CDR3 region: CASSITGSQPQHF. The CDR3 DNA reads as TGTGCCAGTAGTATCACAGGGAGCCAGCCCCAGCATTTT.

V usage is TRBV6-5 and J usage is TRBJ2-2; D is perhaps TRBD2 (5 bases). Trimming shortened V by 0 bases and J by 4 bases, and 12 bases separated the two germline ends. The CDR3 extends over 16 amino acids. Per germline, CDR1 MNHEY and CDR2 SVGAGI. CDR3 sequence reads: CASSYSYSGPTGELFF. The CDR3 DNA sequence: TGTGCCAGCAGTTACTCCTACAGCGGACCCACCGGGGAGCTGTTTTTT.

The CDR3 DNA reads as TGTGCCAGCAGGCAACAGGGTGCCTATGGCTACACCTTC. Protein sequence: CASRQQGAYGYTF. V is TRBV28 and J is TRBJ1-2; TRBD1 is a possible D gene (6 bases). V lost 6 bases, J lost 4 bases, and 12 bases lay in between. The CDR3 has 13 residues. Germline V gives CDR1 MDHEN, CDR2 SYDVKM.

J is TRBJ2-7 and V is TRBV19; possible D gene TRBD1, 6 bases. The CDR3 consists of 13 residues. Germline CDR1 is LNHDA and CDR2 is SQIVND (reference sequence). Trimming shortened V by 6 bases and J by 10 bases, and 19 bases separated the two germline ends. The CDR3 loop reads CASSEGHSTLQYF. CDR3 DNA: TGTGCCAGTAGCGAGGGACACAGTACTCTACAGTACTTC.

The chain links TRBV14 to TRBJ2-7, with TRBD2 matching 7 bases. Looked up from germline, CDR1 is SGHDN and CDR2 is FVKESK. Trimming took 4 bases from V and 4 from J; bases not matched to a gene: 7. The CDR3 extends over 14 amino acids. In DNA form, the CDR3 reads TGTGCCAGCAGCCTCGGACTAGAGGTTTACGAGCAGTACTTC. Translated: CASSLGLEVYEQYF.

V is TRBV28 and J is TRBJ1-2, with TRBD1 matching over 9 bases. V lost 4 bases to trimming and J lost 4 bases; unmatched junction nucleotides: 7. The CDR3 has 15 residues. Germline CDR1 reads MDHEN; CDR2 reads SYDVKM. The CDR3 bases are TGTGCCAGCAGTTCCCGGGACAGGGCGTTCTATGGCTACACCTTC. It is translated as CASSSRDRAFYGYTF.

The chain employs TRBV9 and TRBJ2-1; D call uncertain. The CDR3 is 16 amino acids. V was trimmed by 3 bases and J by 4 bases, leaving 17 bases between them. Germline V gene data show CDR1 as SGDLS and CDR2 as YYNGEE. This CDR3 reads CASSERPPDVYNEQFF. CDR3 bases: TGTGCCAGCAGCGAGAGGCCCCCAGACGTGTACAATGAGCAGTTCTTC.

J is TRBJ1-5 and V is TRBV2; 10 nucleotides match TRBD1. Germline-derived CDR1 and CDR2 are SNHLY and FYNNEI. J was trimmed by 6 bases and V by 2 bases; bases with no gene match: 7. There are 16 residues in the CDR3. The CDR3 DNA sequence: TGTGCCAGCAGTGAATCTGGGACAGGGGTGGGTCAGCCCCAGCATTTT. Its translation: CASSESGTGVGQPQHF.

On this clone itself: One end of the junction varies from germline; a read error may be responsible. Within the sample, other DNA sequences also encode this same CDR3. The rearrangement links TRBV30 to TRBJ1-5; the match to TRBD1 covers 10 bases. Looked up from germline, CDR1 is GTSNPN and CDR2 is SVGIG (reference sequence). The CDR3 consists of 14 residues. CDR3 coding DNA: TGTGCCTGCCGGACAGGGGGTTTGGATCAACCCCAGCATTTT. Protein sequence: CACRTGGLDQPQHF.

The V and J genes are TRBV4-2 and TRBJ2-6; a possible D gene is TRBD2 (5 bases). There are 16 residues in the CDR3. Trimming removed 1 base from V and 2 bases from J, with 9 bases in between. The germline V gene has CDR1 LGHNA and CDR2 YNFKEQ. DNA of the CDR3: TGTGCCAGCAGCCAAGCTGGGAGTACTGGGGCCAACGTCCTGACTTTC. Its translation is CASSQAGSTGANVLTF.

The J gene is TRBJ1-5, the V gene TRBV25-1; D not certain. Germline V gene sequence: CDR1 MGHDK, CDR2 SYGVNS. CDR3 length: 13 amino acids. Trimming removed 5 bases at V and 1 base at J, with 6 bases between. The CDR3 DNA reads as TGTGCCAGCAGTACGGGGAGCAATCAGCCCCAGCATTTT. Protein: CASSTGSNQPQHF.

The gene calls are TRBV19 and TRBJ2-7, with no clear D. The germline CDR1 and CDR2 sequences are LNHDA and SQIVND (reference sequence). Between the trimmed V and J ends, which lost 6 bases and 2 bases, there was a span of 14 bases. The CDR3 covers 14 residues. The chain's CDR3 is CASSRTTPAYEQYF. The CDR3 DNA follows: TGTGCCAGTAGCCGCACTACACCCGCCTACGAGCAGTACTTC.

This clone was seen just once. CDR3: CASSFPSTGAMYQETQYF. The CDR3 DNA reads TGTGCCAGCAGTTTTCCCTCTACAGGGGCTATGTACCAAGAGACCCAGTACTTC. The chain employs TRBV27 and TRBJ2-5; 7 positions agree with TRBD1. J lost 0 bases, V lost 3 bases, and 13 bases had no gene match. The CDR3 is made up of 18 amino acids. The germline V gene has CDR1 MNHEY and CDR2 SMNVEV (reference sequence).

The V gene is TRBV19, the J gene TRBJ1-6; D not certain. With 1 base removed from V and 5 bases from J, the gap between germline ends came to 15 bases. Germline V CDR1 and CDR2: LNHDA, SQIVND (reference sequence). The CDR3 loop spans 17 amino acids. CDR3 nucleotide sequence: TGTGCCAGTAGTATAGTTTTCACGCTCGGGAATAATTCACCCCTCCACTTT. Translating it yields CASSIVFTLGNNSPLHF.

V and J are TRBV7-9 and TRBJ2-2; 7 nucleotides line up with TRBD2. Germline CDR1 is SEHNR and CDR2 is FQNEAQ (reference sequence). V lost 5 bases and J lost 2; bases outside the gene matches: 11. This CDR3 spans 17 amino acids. CDR3 residues: CASSPGTTNRNTGELFF. For the CDR3, the DNA is TGTGCCAGCAGCCCCGGGACTACCAATAGAAACACCGGGGAGCTGTTTTTT.

The V call is TRBV7-9, the J call TRBJ1-3; weak D call: TRBD1 (6 bases). Germline V gene sequence: CDR1 SEHNR, CDR2 FQNEAQ (reference sequence). The V end lost 7 bases, the J end lost 10 bases, and 23 bases lay between the germline ends. The CDR3 consists of 15 residues. In nucleotides, the CDR3 is TGTGCCAGCATCCCGACAGGTCGTTTGGCTGGGACCATATATTTT. Its protein product is CASIPTGRLAGTIYF. Filled out from reference TRBV7-9 and TRBJ1-3, the complete variable domain reads DTGVSQNPRHKITKRGQNVTFRCDPISEHNRLYWYRQTLGQGPEFLTYFQNEAQLEKSRLLSDRFSAERPKGSFSTLEIQRTEQGDSAMYLCASIPTGRLAGTIYFGEGSWLTVV.

The chain has TRBV5-1 and TRBJ1-6, with D maybe TRBD1 (5 bases). Trimming removed 2 bases at V and 10 bases at J, with 13 bases between. Germline V CDR1 and CDR2: SGHRS, YFSETQ. The CDR3 runs 14 residues. The CDR3 loop reads CASSLGEIGSPLHF. The CDR3 bases are TGCGCCAGCAGCTTAGGGGAAATAGGATCACCCCTCCACTTT.

The CDR3 loop reads CASRDEGGVRTEAFF. CDR3 DNA sequence: TGTGCCAGCAGGGACGAAGGGGGGGTAAGAACTGAAGCTTTCTTT. The chain carries TRBV6-1 and TRBJ1-1; possible D gene TRBD1, 6 bases. There are 15 residues in the CDR3. CDR1 and CDR2 (germline): MNHNS, SASEGT. V was trimmed by 6 bases and J by 5 bases, leaving 19 bases between them.

This chain joins TRBV6-1 and TRBJ1-6; possibly TRBD1 for D (5 bases). The germline V and J ends were trimmed by 2 bases and 1 base, with 9 bases remaining between them. The CDR3 extends over 16 amino acids. Germline values: CDR1 MNHNS, CDR2 SASEGT. CDR3: CASSEQPGSYNSPLHF. DNA of the CDR3: TGTGCCAGCAGTGAACAGCCAGGGTCCTATAATTCACCCCTCCACTTT.

This clone was seen a handful of times. This chain uses TRBV15 with TRBJ1-5; TRBD1 might be the D (6 bases). CDR1 LNHNV and CDR2 YYDKDF come from the germline V gene (reference sequence). The CDR3 has 16 residues. The V and J ends lost 0 bases and 2 bases respectively, with 11 bases between them. The CDR3 DNA follows: TGTGCCACCAGCAGAGATAGGCGACAGGGCAATCAGCCCCAGCATTTT. As protein: CATSRDRRQGNQPQHF.

The chain has TRBV5-1 and TRBJ2-1; possibly TRBD1 for D (6 bases). Trimming removed 1 base at V and 8 bases at J, with 13 bases between. Germline V gives CDR1 SGHRS, CDR2 YFSETQ. This CDR3 region has 14 residues. CDR3 bases: TGCGCCAGCAGCTTGCAGGGGCCCGGCGATGAGCAGTTCTTC. It yields the protein CASSLQGPGDEQFF.